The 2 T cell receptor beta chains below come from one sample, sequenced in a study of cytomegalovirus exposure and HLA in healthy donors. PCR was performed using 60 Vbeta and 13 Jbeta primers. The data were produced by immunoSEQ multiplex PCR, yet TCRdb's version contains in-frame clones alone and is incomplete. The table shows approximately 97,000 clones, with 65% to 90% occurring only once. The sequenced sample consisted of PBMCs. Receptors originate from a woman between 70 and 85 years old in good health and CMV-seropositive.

In DNA, the CDR3 is TGCGCCAGCAGTTTCGACAGGGCGGGGGATACGCAGTATTTT. This encodes CASSFDRAGDTQYF. The chain uses TRBV5-1 and TRBJ2-3, with D possibly matching TRBD1 (7 bases). From germline, CDR1 is SGHRS and CDR2 YFSETQ. Between the trimmed V and J ends, which lost 5 bases and 6 bases, there was a span of 16 bases. The CDR3 is made up of 14 amino acids.

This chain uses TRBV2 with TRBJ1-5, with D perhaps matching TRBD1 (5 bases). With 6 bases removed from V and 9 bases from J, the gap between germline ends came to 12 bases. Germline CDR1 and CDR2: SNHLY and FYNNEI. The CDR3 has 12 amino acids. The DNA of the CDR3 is TGTGCCAGCAGGCCGACGGGGGGGCCCCAGCATTTT. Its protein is CASRPTGGPQHF.